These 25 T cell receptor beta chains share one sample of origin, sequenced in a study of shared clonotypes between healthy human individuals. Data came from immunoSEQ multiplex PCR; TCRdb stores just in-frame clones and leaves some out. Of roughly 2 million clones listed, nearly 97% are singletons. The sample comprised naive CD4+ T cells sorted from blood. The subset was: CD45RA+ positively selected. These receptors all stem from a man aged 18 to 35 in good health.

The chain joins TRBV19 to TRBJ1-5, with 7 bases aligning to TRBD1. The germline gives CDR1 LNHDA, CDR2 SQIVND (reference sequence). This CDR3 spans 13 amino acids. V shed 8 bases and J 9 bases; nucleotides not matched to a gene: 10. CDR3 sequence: CASSTGAPPPQHF. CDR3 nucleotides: TGTGCCAGTTCCACAGGGGCACCTCCGCCCCAGCATTTT.

CDR3 sequence (DNA): TGTGCCAGCAGTTGGAAAGAGACCCAGTACTTC. It yields the protein CASSWKETQYF. The chain couples TRBV6-6 to TRBJ2-5; D not resolved. Germline V gene sequence: CDR1 MNHNY, CDR2 SVGAGI (reference sequence). The ends were cut back, 4 bases at V and 3 bases at J, with 3 bases in the middle. The CDR3 runs 11 residues.

Here the CDR3 reads CASSMTGIEQFF. In DNA, the CDR3 is TGTGCCAGCTCAATGACAGGGATTGAGCAGTTCTTC. The J gene is TRBJ2-1, the V gene TRBV18, with 7 nucleotides matching TRBD1. V lost 5 bases to trimming and J lost 9 bases; unmatched junction nucleotides: 4. The germline gives CDR1 KGHSH, CDR2 LQKENI. The CDR3 covers 12 residues.

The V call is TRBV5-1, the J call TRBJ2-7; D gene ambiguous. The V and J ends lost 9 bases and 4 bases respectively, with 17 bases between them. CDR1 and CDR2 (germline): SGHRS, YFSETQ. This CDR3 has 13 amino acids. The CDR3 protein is CATKTQPGYEQYF. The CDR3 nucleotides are TGCGCCACCAAGACGCAACCCGGTTACGAGCAGTACTTC.

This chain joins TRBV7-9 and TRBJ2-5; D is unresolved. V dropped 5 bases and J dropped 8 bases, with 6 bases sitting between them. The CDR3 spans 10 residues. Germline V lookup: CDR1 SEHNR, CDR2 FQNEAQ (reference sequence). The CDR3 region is CASSESTQYF. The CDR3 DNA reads TGTGCCAGCAGCGAGAGCACCCAGTACTTC.

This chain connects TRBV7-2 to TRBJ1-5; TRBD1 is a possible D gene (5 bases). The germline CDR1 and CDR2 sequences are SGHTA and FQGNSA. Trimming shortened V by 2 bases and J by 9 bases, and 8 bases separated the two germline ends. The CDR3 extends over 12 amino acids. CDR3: CASSLMGGPQHF. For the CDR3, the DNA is TGTGCCAGCAGCTTAATGGGGGGGCCCCAGCATTTT.

The CDR3 reads CASSGDGGQSRAFF. The CDR3 bases are TGTGCCAGCAGCGGGGACGGGGGACAGTCCCGAGCTTTCTTT. V is TRBV9 and J is TRBJ1-1; 7 positions agree with TRBD1. The CDR3 sequence is 14 residues long. V lost 3 bases to trimming and J lost 10 bases; unmatched junction nucleotides: 12. Germline CDR1 SGDLS, CDR2 YYNGEE.

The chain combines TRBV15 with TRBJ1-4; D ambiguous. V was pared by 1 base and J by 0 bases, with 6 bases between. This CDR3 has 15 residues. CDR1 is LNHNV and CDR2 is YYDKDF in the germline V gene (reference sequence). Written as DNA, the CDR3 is TGTGCCACCAGCAGAGTACACACAACTAATGAAAAACTGTTTTTT. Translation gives CATSRVHTTNEKLFF. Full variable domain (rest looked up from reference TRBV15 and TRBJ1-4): DAMVIQNPRYQVTQFGKPVTLSCSQTLNHNVMYWYQQKSSQAPKLLFHYYDKDFNNEADTPDNFQSRRPNTSFCFLDIRSPGLGDTAMYLCATSRVHTTNEKLFFGSGTQLSVL.

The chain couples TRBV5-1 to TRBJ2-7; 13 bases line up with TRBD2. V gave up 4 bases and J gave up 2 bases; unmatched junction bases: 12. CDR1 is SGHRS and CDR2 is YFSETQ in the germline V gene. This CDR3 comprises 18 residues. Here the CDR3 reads CASSPDPSGTSGAYEQYF. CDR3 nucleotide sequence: TGCGCCAGCAGCCCCGACCCTTCCGGGACTAGCGGGGCCTACGAGCAGTACTTC.

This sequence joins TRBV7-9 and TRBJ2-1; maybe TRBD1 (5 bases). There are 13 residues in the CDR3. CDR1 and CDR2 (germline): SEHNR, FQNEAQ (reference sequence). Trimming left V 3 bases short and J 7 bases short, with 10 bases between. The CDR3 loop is CASSFRQGNEQFF. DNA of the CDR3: TGTGCCAGCAGCTTCAGGCAGGGAAATGAGCAGTTCTTC.

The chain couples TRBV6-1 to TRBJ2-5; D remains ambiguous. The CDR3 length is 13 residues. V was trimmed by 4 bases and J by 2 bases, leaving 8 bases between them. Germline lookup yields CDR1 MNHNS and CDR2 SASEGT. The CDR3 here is CASSGEVQETQYF. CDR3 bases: TGTGCCAGCAGTGGCGAGGTACAAGAGACCCAGTACTTC.

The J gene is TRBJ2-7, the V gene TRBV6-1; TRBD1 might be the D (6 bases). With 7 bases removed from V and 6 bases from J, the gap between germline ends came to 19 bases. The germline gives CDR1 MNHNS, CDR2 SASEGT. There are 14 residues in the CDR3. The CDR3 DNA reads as TGTGCCAGCATAGTAGAAGGGGGAGTAGGCGAGCAGTACTTC. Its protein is CASIVEGGVGEQYF.

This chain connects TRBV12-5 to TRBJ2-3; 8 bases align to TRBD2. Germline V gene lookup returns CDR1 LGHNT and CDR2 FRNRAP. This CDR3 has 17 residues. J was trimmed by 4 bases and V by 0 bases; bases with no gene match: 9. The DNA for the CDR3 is TGTGCTAGTGGTTTGGTGGTAGCGGGATCCCCGCCAGATACGCAGTATTTT. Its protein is CASGLVVAGSPPDTQYF.

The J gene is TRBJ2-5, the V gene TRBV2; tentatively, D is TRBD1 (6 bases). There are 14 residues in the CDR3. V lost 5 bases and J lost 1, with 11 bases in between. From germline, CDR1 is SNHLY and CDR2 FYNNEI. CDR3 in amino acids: CASSTVGAQETQYF. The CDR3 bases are TGTGCCAGCAGTACCGTGGGGGCCCAAGAGACCCAGTACTTC.

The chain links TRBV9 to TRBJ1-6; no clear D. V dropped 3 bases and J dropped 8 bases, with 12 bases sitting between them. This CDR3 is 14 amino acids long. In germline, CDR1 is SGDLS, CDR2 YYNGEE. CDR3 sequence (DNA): TGTGCCAGCAGCGCCTCAAGAGTAGATTCACCCCTCCACTTT. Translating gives CASSASRVDSPLHF.

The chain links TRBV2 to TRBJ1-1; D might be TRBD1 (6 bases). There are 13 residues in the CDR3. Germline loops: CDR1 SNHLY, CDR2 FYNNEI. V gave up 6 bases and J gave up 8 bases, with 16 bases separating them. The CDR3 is CASSQRRGQEAFF. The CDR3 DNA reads TGTGCCAGCAGCCAAAGAAGGGGACAAGAAGCTTTCTTT.

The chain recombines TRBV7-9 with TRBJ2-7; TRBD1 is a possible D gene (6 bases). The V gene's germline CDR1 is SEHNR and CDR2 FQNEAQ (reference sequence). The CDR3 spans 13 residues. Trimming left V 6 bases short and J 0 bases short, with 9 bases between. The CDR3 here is CASSNRDSYEQYF. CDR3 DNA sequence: TGTGCCAGCAGTAACAGGGACTCCTACGAGCAGTACTTC.

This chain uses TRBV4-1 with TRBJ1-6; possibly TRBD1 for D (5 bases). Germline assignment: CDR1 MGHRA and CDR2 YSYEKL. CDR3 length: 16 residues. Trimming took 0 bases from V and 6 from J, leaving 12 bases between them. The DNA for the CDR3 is TGCGCCAGCAGCCAAGACCAGGCGGGGACTAATTCACCCCTCCACTTT. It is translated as CASSQDQAGTNSPLHF.

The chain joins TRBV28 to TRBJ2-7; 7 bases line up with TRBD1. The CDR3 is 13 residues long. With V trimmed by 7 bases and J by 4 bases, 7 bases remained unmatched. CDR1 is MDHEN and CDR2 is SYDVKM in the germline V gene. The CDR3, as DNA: TGTGCCAGCAACTTCCGGACAGGATACGAGCAGTACTTC. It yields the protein CASNFRTGYEQYF.

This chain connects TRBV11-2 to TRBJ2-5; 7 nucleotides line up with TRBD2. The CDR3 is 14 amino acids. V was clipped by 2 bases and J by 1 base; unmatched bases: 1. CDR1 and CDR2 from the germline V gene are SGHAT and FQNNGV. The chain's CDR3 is CASSLSSGQETQYF. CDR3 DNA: TGTGCCAGCAGCTTATCTAGCGGCCAAGAGACCCAGTACTTC.

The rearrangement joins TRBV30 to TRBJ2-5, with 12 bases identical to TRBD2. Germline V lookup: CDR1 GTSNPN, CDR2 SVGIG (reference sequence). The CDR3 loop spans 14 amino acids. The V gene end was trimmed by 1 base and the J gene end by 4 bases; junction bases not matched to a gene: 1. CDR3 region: CAWSGTSGVETQYF. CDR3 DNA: TGTGCCTGGAGTGGGACTAGCGGGGTAGAGACCCAGTACTTC.

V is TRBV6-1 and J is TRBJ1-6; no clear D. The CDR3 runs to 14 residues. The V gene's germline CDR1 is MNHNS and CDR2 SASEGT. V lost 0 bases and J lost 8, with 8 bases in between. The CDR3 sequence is CASSEAGSHSPLHF. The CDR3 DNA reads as TGTGCCAGCAGTGAAGCGGGCAGCCATTCACCCCTCCACTTT.

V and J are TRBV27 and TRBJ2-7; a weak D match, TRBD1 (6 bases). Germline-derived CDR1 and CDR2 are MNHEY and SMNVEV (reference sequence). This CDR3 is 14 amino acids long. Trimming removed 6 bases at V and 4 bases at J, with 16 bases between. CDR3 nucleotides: TGTGCCAGCAGATACAGGGCGCACGCTTACGAGCAGTACTTC. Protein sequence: CASRYRAHAYEQYF.

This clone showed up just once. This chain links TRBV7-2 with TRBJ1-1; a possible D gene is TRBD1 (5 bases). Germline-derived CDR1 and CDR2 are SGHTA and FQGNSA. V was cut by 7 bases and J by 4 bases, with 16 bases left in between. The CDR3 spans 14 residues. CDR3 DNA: TGTGCCAGCAAAAGTGGGGCATGGAGCACTGAAGCTTTCTTT. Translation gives CASKSGAWSTEAFF.

The CDR3 sequence is CASRGAMDHNEQFF. The CDR3 DNA follows: TGTGCCAGCAGGGGAGCCATGGACCACAATGAGCAGTTCTTC. The chain combines TRBV6-5 with TRBJ2-1, with a weak D call TRBD2 (5 bases). CDR3 length: 14 amino acids. Trimming removed 6 bases at V and 5 bases at J, with 14 bases between. Germline loops: CDR1 MNHEY, CDR2 SVGAGI.